This entry lists 10 T cell receptor beta chains sequenced from one sample in a study of circulating and synovial CD4+ cells in juvenile arthritis. Clones were read by immunoSEQ multiplex PCR, and TCRdb kept only the in-frame ones, dropping some. The table shows tens of thousands of clones, with about 95% occurring only once. The sequenced sample was CD4+ T cells from blood. These receptors all come from a human donor with juvenile idiopathic arthritis.

The rearrangement links TRBV5-1 to TRBJ2-3; 9 bases match TRBD2. The CDR3 is 16 residues long. V was pared by 0 bases and J by 5 bases, with 7 bases of the junction left unmatched. Germline loops: CDR1 SGHRS, CDR2 YFSETQ. CDR3 bases: TGCGCCAGCAGCTTGGGGGGCGGGAGGGCCGGAGATACGCAGTATTTT. It codes for CASSLGGGRAGDTQYF.

This chain uses TRBV7-2 with TRBJ1-4; TRBD1 is a possible D gene (6 bases). Looked up from germline, CDR1 is SGHTA and CDR2 is FQGNSA. Trimming pared 6 bases from V and 1 base from J, leaving 9 bases between. CDR3 size: 14 residues. CDR3 region: CASSPDRTNEKLFF. The CDR3, as DNA: TGTGCCAGCAGTCCGGACAGAACTAATGAAAAACTGTTTTTT.

CDR3 DNA: TGCGCCAGCCCCAGGGGGACTGCTAATGAAAAACTGTTTTTT. Translated: CASPRGTANEKLFF. The rearrangement uses TRBV10-2 and TRBJ1-4; TRBD1 agrees at 7 bases. With V trimmed by 8 bases and J by 3 bases, 6 bases remained unmatched. CDR1 and CDR2 from the germline V gene are WSHSY and SAAADI. This CDR3 spans 14 amino acids.

This chain connects TRBV27 to TRBJ1-6; TRBD1 matches at 8 bases. From germline, CDR1 is MNHEY and CDR2 SMNVEV (reference sequence). Germline trimming cut 6 bases from V and 10 bases from J; bases unmatched to any gene: 5. CDR3 length equals 13 residues. The CDR3 DNA reads as TGTGCCAGCAGGGACAGGGTATGGTCACCCCTCCACTTT. Translation gives CASRDRVWSPLHF.

The V gene is TRBV9, the J gene TRBJ1-3, with D possibly TRBD1 on 6 matching bases. The length of the CDR3 is 14 residues. The germline V and J ends were trimmed by 4 bases and 4 bases, with 12 bases remaining between them. Per germline, CDR1 SGDLS and CDR2 YYNGEE. Here the CDR3 DNA reads TGTGCCAGCAGCACCGGACAGCCCGGAAACACCATATATTTT. This codes for CASSTGQPGNTIYF.

This clone appeared once. The same CDR3 also results from other DNA sequences found in this sample. The chain links TRBV2 to TRBJ1-6, with 8 nucleotides matching TRBD1. This CDR3 contains 16 residues. CDR1 and CDR2 (germline): SNHLY, FYNNEI. With 7 bases clipped from V and 2 bases from J, the junction kept 7 bases outside the gene matches. The CDR3 here is CASTPDRAAYNSPLHF. The CDR3 coding sequence is TGTGCCAGCACTCCGGACAGGGCGGCCTATAATTCACCCCTCCACTTT.

V and J are TRBV28 and TRBJ1-5; TRBD1 matches at 7 bases. J was trimmed by 4 bases and V by 6 bases; bases with no gene match: 6. The germline CDR1 and CDR2 sequences are MDHEN and SYDVKM. There are 14 residues in the CDR3. CDR3 loop: CASRPDRANQPQHF. In nucleotides, the CDR3 is TGTGCCAGCAGACCCGACAGGGCGAATCAGCCCCAGCATTTT. The whole variable domain, remainder taken from reference TRBV28 and TRBJ1-5, is DVKVTQSSRYLVKRTGEKVFLECVQDMDHENMFWYRQDPGLGLRLIYFSYDVKMKEKGDIPEGYSVSREKKERFSLILESASTNQTSMYLCASRPDRANQPQHFGDGTRLSIL.

Note on this clone: Additional DNA sequences in this sample encode the identical CDR3. CDR3: CASSGDRDRSPLHF. CDR3 DNA sequence: TGTGCCAGCAGTGGTGACAGGGACAGATCACCCCTCCACTTT. The chain is built from TRBV2 and TRBJ1-6; 7 positions match TRBD1. Germline values: CDR1 SNHLY, CDR2 FYNNEI. CDR3 length equals 14 residues. After removal of 4 bases from V and 10 bases from J, the junction contained 7 bases not matched to a gene.

J is TRBJ2-7 and V is TRBV7-2; 12 bases fit TRBD2. The CDR3 is made up of 16 amino acids. V trimming: 1 base; J trimming: 3 bases; junction bases outside the gene matches: 4. The germline V gene encodes CDR1 SGHTA and CDR2 FQGNSA. The CDR3 loop is CASSLGRTSGVYEQYF. CDR3 DNA sequence: TGTGCCAGCAGCTTAGGTAGGACTAGCGGGGTCTACGAGCAGTACTTC.

This sequence joins TRBV6-4 and TRBJ2-3; the match to TRBD2 covers 8 bases. This CDR3 is built from 17 residues. Germline CDR1 MRHNA, CDR2 SNTAGT. J gave up 4 bases and V 6 bases, and 15 bases lay outside the gene matches. CDR3 sequence: CASSLGGISGISDTQYF. DNA of the CDR3: TGTGCCAGCAGCCTCGGGGGGATTAGCGGGATATCAGATACGCAGTATTTT.